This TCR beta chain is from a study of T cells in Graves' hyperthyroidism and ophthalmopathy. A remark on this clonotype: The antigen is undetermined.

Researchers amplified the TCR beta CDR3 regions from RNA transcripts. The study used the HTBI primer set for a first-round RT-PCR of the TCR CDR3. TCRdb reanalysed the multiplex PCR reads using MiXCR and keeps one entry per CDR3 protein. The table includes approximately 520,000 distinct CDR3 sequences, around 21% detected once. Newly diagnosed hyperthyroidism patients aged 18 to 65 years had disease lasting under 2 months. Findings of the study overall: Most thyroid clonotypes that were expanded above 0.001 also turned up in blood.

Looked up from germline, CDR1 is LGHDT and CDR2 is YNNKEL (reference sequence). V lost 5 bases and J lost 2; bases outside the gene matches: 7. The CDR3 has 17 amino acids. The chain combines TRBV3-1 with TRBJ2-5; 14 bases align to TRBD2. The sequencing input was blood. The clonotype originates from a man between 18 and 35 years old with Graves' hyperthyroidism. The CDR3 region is CASSDGTSGSLQETQYF. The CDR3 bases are TGTGCCAGCAGCGACGGGACTAGCGGGAGCTTACAAGAGACCCAGTACTTC.